This is a list of T cell receptor beta chains from one sample in a study of identical twins. TCRdb redid the calling of the 5' RACE reads with MiXCR, one entry per CDR3 protein. This table holds roughly 470,000 distinct CDR3 sequences, about 13% found once. These records were also assigned to another study, of yellow fever vaccine responses in identical twins.

The specimen sequenced was CD4+ T cells sorted from blood. The receptor source for this set is a young woman in good health. Each CDR3 is given with its conserved first and last residue. A D gene is named only where the DNA matches it firmly. Rows give clone size only sometimes, using once, few, many, or a class for an expanded clone.

size	D	V	J	DNA	CDR3
.	TRBD2	TRBV20-1	TRBJ2-1	TGCAGTGCTAGCCGATTAGCGGGATCATACAATGAGCAGTTCTTC	CSASRLAGSYNEQFF
few	TRBD2	TRBV3-1	TRBJ2-3	TGTGCCAGCAGACCCAGCGGGAGGTTAGCTACGCAGTATTTT	CASRPSGRLATQYF
many	.	TRBV20-1	TRBJ2-7	TGCAGTGCTAAAAGTGCATCCTACGAGCAGTACTTC	CSAKSASYEQYF
.	TRBD1	TRBV5-1	TRBJ2-7	TGCGCCAGCAGCTCAAGCAACAGGGGGAGAAACGAGCAGTACTTC	CASSSSNRGRNEQYF
few	.	TRBV12-3/TRBV12-4	TRBJ2-4	TGTGCCAGCAGTTTCCTCCCCCGGCCCCGCTTC	CASSFLPRPRF
few	TRBD2	TRBV4-2	TRBJ2-7	TGTGCCAGCAGCCGACGTATAGCGGGAGCAACCGAGCAGTACTTC	CASSRRIAGATEQYF
few	.	TRBV12-3/TRBV12-4	TRBJ2-7	TGTGCCAGCAGGGGACGCCAAAACTACGAGCAGTACTTC	CASRGRQNYEQYF
many	.	TRBV12-3/TRBV12-4	TRBJ2-6	TGTGCCAGCAGAGTTCCTGGGGGCTCTGGGGCCAACGTCCTGACTTTC	CASRVPGGSGANVLTF
.	.	TRBV11-3	TRBJ2-7	TGTGCCAGCAGCCTACATGACTACGAGCAGTACTTC	CASSLHDYEQYF
.	TRBD1	TRBV10-2	TRBJ2-7	TGCGCCAGCAGTGAGTCGAGAAGGACAGGGACGAATTACGAGCAGTACTTC	CASSESRRTGTNYEQYF
many	TRBD2	TRBV12-3/TRBV12-4	TRBJ2-5	TGTGCCAGCAGTTTGGAACTAGCGGGGGCCCAAGAGACCCAGTACTTC	CASSLELAGAQETQYF
many	.	TRBV2	TRBJ2-5	TGTGCCAGCAGTGTTGGGGTACGGGAGACCCAGTACTTC	CASSVGVRETQYF
.	TRBD1	TRBV7-6	TRBJ2-3	TGTGCCAGCAGCTTAGATCGGACAGGGGCGCGGGGGACTAGCACAGATACGCAGTATTTT	CASSLDRTGARGTSTDTQYF
once	TRBD2	TRBV6-5	TRBJ2-7	TGTGCCAGCAGTTACCTTTCGGCTAGCGGGAGGGCCGGCGAGCAGTACTTC	CASSYLSASGRAGEQYF
few	.	TRBV7-8	TRBJ1-1	TGTGCCAGCAGCTCAACCCCCAGTCAATCCACTGAAGCTTTCTTT	CASSSTPSQSTEAFF
.	.	TRBV2	TRBJ1-1	TGTGCCAGCAGTGCAGGGGTAAGGACTGAAGCTTTCTTT	CASSAGVRTEAFF
many	.	TRBV7-2	TRBJ2-2	TGTGCCAGCAGCTTAGTACGCCACACCGGGGAGCTGTTTTTT	CASSLVRHTGELFF
.	.	TRBV5-1	TRBJ2-6	TGCGCCAGCAGCTTGGGGGTAGATGGGGCCAACGTCCTGACTTTC	CASSLGVDGANVLTF
.	TRBD1	TRBV25-1	TRBJ2-5	TGTGCCGGCAGTGAATATGCCCCCGGGACAGGGTGGCAAGAGACCCAGTACTTC	CAGSEYAPGTGWQETQYF
many	.	TRBV29-1	TRBJ2-1	TGCAGCGGTCGGGACGACAGAGGACAGTTCTTC	CSGRDDRGQFF
few	.	TRBV7-9	TRBJ2-1	TGTGCCAGCAGCTCACAGGGAGCGCAGTTCTTC	CASSSQGAQFF
.	TRBD1	TRBV6-2/TRBV6-3	TRBJ2-3	TGTGCCAGCAGTATGGGACAGGGAGGAACAGATACGCAGTATTTT	CASSMGQGGTDTQYF
.	TRBD2	TRBV28	TRBJ2-5	TGTGCCAGCAGTTCGGGGGGGGCAGGAGGAGAGACCCAGTACTTC	CASSSGGAGGETQYF
few	TRBD1	TRBV6-5	TRBJ1-2	TGTGCCAGCAGTTACTCGGTGACAGGGCACTATGGCTACACCTTC	CASSYSVTGHYGYTF
many	.	TRBV5-6	TRBJ2-4	TGTGCCAGCAGCTTCAGGGGTCTAGCCAAAAACATTCAGTACTTC	CASSFRGLAKNIQYF
few	.	TRBV12-3/TRBV12-4	TRBJ2-3	TGTGCCAGCGGGCTGGGAGAGGGAGATACGCAGTATTTT	CASGLGEGDTQYF
.	TRBD2	TRBV20-1	TRBJ2-2	TGCAGTGCTCCCCGTCCGGGGGGTCAGAACACCGGGGAGCTGTTTTTT	CSAPRPGGQNTGELFF
.	.	TRBV27	TRBJ2-7	TGTGCCAGCAGTCGTGGAGGGCTCAGCTCCTACGAGCAGTACTTC	CASSRGGLSSYEQYF
few	.	TRBV6-1	TRBJ2-7	TGTGCCAGCACAAGGAGGGACGGGCTGGGGGGCGAGGAGCAGTACTTC	CASTRRDGLGGEEQYF
.	TRBD1	TRBV7-2	TRBJ2-1	TGTGCCAGCAGCAGACCAGGGGGTGAGCAGTTCTTC	CASSRPGGEQFF
few	.	TRBV7-9	TRBJ2-5	TGTGCCAGCAGCGACCGGGGAACGGGGGAGACCCAGTACTTC	CASSDRGTGETQYF
.	TRBD2	TRBV11-2	TRBJ2-3	TGTGCCAGCAGCCCCTCGGGGGGCGGGGGGAGCACAGATACGCAGTATTTT	CASSPSGGGGSTDTQYF
few	.	TRBV5-1	TRBJ2-1	TGCGCCAGCAGCTTGGGTGGGATTGAGCAGTTCTTC	CASSLGGIEQFF
few	TRBD1	TRBV4-1	TRBJ2-7	TGCGCCAGCAGCCATCCGGGACAGGGCTCCTACGAGCAGTACTTC	CASSHPGQGSYEQYF
.	.	TRBV11-3	TRBJ2-2	TGTGCCAGCAGCACTAAAATGGGGGTCTCCGGGGAGCTGTTTTTT	CASSTKMGVSGELFF
.	TRBD1	TRBV24-1	TRBJ2-3	TGTGCCACCAGTGATTCGGACAGGGGGAGCACAGATACGCAGTATTTT	CATSDSDRGSTDTQYF
.	TRBD1	TRBV5-1	TRBJ2-2	TGCGCCAGCAGCTTGGCTCCAGGGGGCACCGGGGAGCTGTTTTTT	CASSLAPGGTGELFF
few	.	TRBV6-1	TRBJ1-4	TGTGCCAGCAGTGAAGCGCAGGCAGCAACTAATGAAAAACTGTTTTTT	CASSEAQAATNEKLFF
.	.	TRBV10-3	TRBJ2-3	TGTGCCATCAGTGAGACCCCGGGACTGACAAAGGCAGATACGCAGTATTTT	CAISETPGLTKADTQYF
.	.	TRBV5-1	TRBJ2-3	TGCGCCAGCAGCTTGGAACGGGGCACTAGCACAGATACGCAGTATTTT	CASSLERGTSTDTQYF
few	TRBD2	TRBV13	TRBJ2-5	TGTGCCAGCAGCTCATCTTCTAGCGGGGGGTCGGAGACCCAGTACTTC	CASSSSSSGGSETQYF
few	TRBD1	TRBV18	TRBJ2-7	TGTGCCAGCTCGTCCTTACAGGGGTCCTACGAGCAGTACTTC	CASSSLQGSYEQYF
.	.	TRBV10-1	TRBJ2-2	TGCGCCAGTCAGCGTGGCACCGGGGAGCTGTTTTTT	CASQRGTGELFF
many	.	TRBV7-6	TRBJ1-1	TGTGCCAGCAGCTTAGGGGATAGGGCTGAAGCTTTCTTT	CASSLGDRAEAFF
.	.	TRBV5-1	TRBJ2-2	TGCGCCAGCAGCTTGGTAGCAGGGCTAACCGGGGAGCTGTTTTTT	CASSLVAGLTGELFF
few	TRBD2	TRBV5-1	TRBJ2-7	TGCGCCAGCAGCTGGGGGACTAGCAACAACGAGCAGTACTTC	CASSWGTSNNEQYF
.	TRBD2	TRBV18	TRBJ2-1	TGTGCCAGCTCACCCATTTCGATTAGCGGGGGATTTAACAATGAGCAGTTCTTC	CASSPISISGGFNNEQFF
many	.	TRBV28	TRBJ1-4	TGTGCCAGCAGTTTACCTATTGGCGGGGCGGAAAAACTGTTTTTT	CASSLPIGGAEKLFF
few	TRBD2	TRBV3-1	TRBJ2-5	TGTGCCAGCAGTAACCTAGCGGGGGTGTTTCTGGAGACCCAGTACTTC	CASSNLAGVFLETQYF
few	.	TRBV6-1	TRBJ2-7	TGTGCCAGCAGTACAGGGAGCGGGCTTGGCGAGCAGTACTTC	CASSTGSGLGEQYF
.	.	TRBV28	TRBJ2-7	TGTGCCAGCAGTTTAGCTAACCCAGCCTACGAGCAGTACTTC	CASSLANPAYEQYF
few	.	TRBV28	TRBJ1-4	TGTGCCAGCAGTTTTTCTTACAGGGTAGGGGAAAAACTGTTTTTT	CASSFSYRVGEKLFF
.	.	TRBV15	TRBJ2-2	TGTGCCACCAGCAGAGATGGGAAGAACACCGGGGAGCTGTTTTTT	CATSRDGKNTGELFF
few	TRBD1	TRBV12-3/TRBV12-4	TRBJ2-7	TGTGCCAGCAGTTTAGAGGTAGTCCAGGGGGCTATGCAGTACTTC	CASSLEVVQGAMQYF
few	TRBD1	TRBV29-1	TRBJ2-3	TGCAGCGTTGAGGGAGACAGGGGTAGCACAGATACGCAGTATTTT	CSVEGDRGSTDTQYF